Listed below are T cell receptor beta chains from one sample, sequenced in a study of blood T cell repertoires in COVID-19. Method: immunoSEQ multiplex PCR; TCRdb's copy keeps in-frame clones and lacks some. The sample includes about 200,000 clones, around 84% of them seen just once. The specimen was peripheral blood. The receptors come from a man in his sixties with acute or convalescent COVID-19. The CDR3 runs from the conserved cysteine through the conserved F or W. A D gene is named only where the DNA matches it firmly. For some rows the clone size is stated as once, few or many, or as a class when expanded; others skip it.

DNA	CDR3	size	D	V	J
TGTGCCAGCAGTGGACAGGGGGCTGCCTACGAGCAGTACTTC	CASSGQGAAYEQYF	few	TRBD1	TRBV5-4	TRBJ2-7
TGCAGTGCTAGTAGACAGGGTGGGTACGAGCAGTACTTC	CSASRQGGYEQYF	.	TRBD1	TRBV20-1	TRBJ2-7
TGTGCCAGCAGCTTGTCGTCAGGGTCTGGAAACACCATATATTTT	CASSLSSGSGNTIYF	once	.	TRBV7-2	TRBJ1-3
TGCGCCAGCAGTCCTCGATCGCAGGTCTACGAGCAGTACTTC	CASSPRSQVYEQYF	.	.	TRBV5-1	TRBJ2-7
TGTGCCAGCAGCTTGTCAAGGACAGGGGCCCAGGAGCAGTACTTC	CASSLSRTGAQEQYF	.	TRBD1	TRBV11-3	TRBJ2-7
TGTGCCAGCAGGGGCCCGGGGACTGAAGCTTTCTTT	CASRGPGTEAFF	.	.	TRBV13	TRBJ1-1
TGTGCCAGCAGACCCCAGCGGGGAGGGAAAACTGAAGCTTTCTTT	CASRPQRGGKTEAFF	.	.	TRBV7-9	TRBJ1-1
TGTGCCAGCAGCCGACAGGGGCTCTACGAGCAGTACTTC	CASSRQGLYEQYF	few	TRBD1	TRBV14	TRBJ2-7
TGTGCCAGCTCACCAATAACTAGCGGGGGGGCCTACGAGCAGTACTTC	CASSPITSGGAYEQYF	once	TRBD2	TRBV18	TRBJ2-7
TGTGCCAGCAGCTCTAGCGGGGTTGGCGAAGAGACCCAGTACTTC	CASSSSGVGEETQYF	.	TRBD2	TRBV5-6	TRBJ2-5
TGCAGTGCTAGTCGGGTCCCGAACACTGAAGCTTTCTTT	CSASRVPNTEAFF	.	.	TRBV20-1	TRBJ1-1
TGTGCCAGCAGCTTGGCCGGGCTAGCGGGGGGGTTCATCTCCTACAATGAGCAGTTCTTC	CASSLAGLAGGFISYNEQFF	.	TRBD2	TRBV5-8	TRBJ2-1
TGTGCCAGCAGCCAAGACCCCCAAGAAAAACTGTTTTTT	CASSQDPQEKLFF	.	.	TRBV4-2	TRBJ1-4
TGTGCCAGCAGTTTTTTGATAGGGGCCTCCTATAATTCACCCCTCCACTTT	CASSFLIGASYNSPLHF	.	.	TRBV27	TRBJ1-6
TGTGCCAGCAGTCCGACAGGGAATAATTCACCCCTCCACTTT	CASSPTGNNSPLHF	once	TRBD1	TRBV6-5	TRBJ1-6
TGTGCCAGTAGTATTGGGACTAGCGGCGCCGGGGCGCAGTATTTT	CASSIGTSGAGAQYF	.	TRBD2	TRBV19	TRBJ2-3
TGCGCCAGCAGCTCGGGGTGGGGACTAGCGTTTGAGCAGTACTTC	CASSSGWGLAFEQYF	.	TRBD2	TRBV4-3	TRBJ2-7
TGTGCCAGCAGTCAGCAGGGGGCTAGGACCGGGGAGCTGTTTTTT	CASSQQGARTGELFF	.	TRBD1	TRBV6-5	TRBJ2-2
TGCGCCAGCAGAGGACTAGGCGAGCAGTACTTC	CASRGLGEQYF	once	TRBD2	TRBV5-1	TRBJ2-7
TGCGCCAGCAGTGAAGGGGGACAGGGGATGGACGAGCAGTACTTC	CASSEGGQGMDEQYF	.	TRBD1	TRBV10-1	TRBJ2-7
TGTGCCAGCAGCTCAGGTCCCGGTCCAAACATTCAGTACTTC	CASSSGPGPNIQYF	.	.	TRBV11-3	TRBJ2-4
TGTGCCAGCAGCCGGATCACTATGGGTTCACCCCTCCACTTT	CASSRITMGSPLHF	many	.	TRBV11-2	TRBJ1-6
TGTGCCAGTAGTATAGCCCGGACAGGGCAACAAGAGACCCAGTACTTC	CASSIARTGQQETQYF	.	TRBD1	TRBV19	TRBJ2-5
TGCAGCGCGGGAACGGGGGTGGGCACCGGGGAGCTGTTTTTT	CSAGTGVGTGELFF	.	.	TRBV29-1	TRBJ2-2
TGTGCCAGCAGAGGACAGACCCCCCCCGGGGAGCTGTTTTTT	CASRGQTPPGELFF	.	.	TRBV28	TRBJ2-2
TGTGCCAGCAGTTTAACCGACAGAGGTGGCTACACCTTC	CASSLTDRGGYTF	.	.	TRBV12-3/TRBV12-4	TRBJ1-2
TGTGCCAGCAGGATACTCCCCGAAGCTTTCTTT	CASRILPEAFF	.	.	TRBV7-9	TRBJ1-1
TGTGCCAGCAGCTCAGGAGGAGAGCAGTACTTC	CASSSGGEQYF	.	.	TRBV7-9	TRBJ2-7
TGTGCCAGTAGTACCCTAGCGGGGGGCCCCGCGACCCAGTACTTC	CASSTLAGGPATQYF	.	TRBD2	TRBV19	TRBJ2-5
TGTGCCAGCAGCACCCGACAGGGAAGTCAGCCCCAGCATTTT	CASSTRQGSQPQHF	.	TRBD1	TRBV7-2	TRBJ1-5
TGTGCCAGCAGCGCGGACTCAGGTGGGAAGCCCCAGCATTTT	CASSADSGGKPQHF	.	.	TRBV9	TRBJ1-5
TGTGCCAGCAGCGCCCTAGCGGGGGGGTCCTCCTACAATGAGCAGTTCTTC	CASSALAGGSSYNEQFF	.	TRBD2	TRBV9	TRBJ2-1
TGTGCCAGCAAAATTAGCTCCTATAATTCACCCCTCCACTTT	CASKISSYNSPLHF	once	.	TRBV27	TRBJ1-6
TGTGCCAGCAGGTCTCGCGGGGACTCCTACGAGCAGTACTTC	CASRSRGDSYEQYF	once	.	TRBV5-6	TRBJ2-7
TGTGCCAGTAGTATAAGGACAGGATCAATGAACACTGAAGCTTTCTTT	CASSIRTGSMNTEAFF	once	TRBD1	TRBV19	TRBJ1-1
TGTGCCAGCAGCCCCGGGACAGGGGGTAGTTCACCCCTCCACTTT	CASSPGTGGSSPLHF	.	TRBD1	TRBV5-4	TRBJ1-6
TGTGCCAGCAGTCCTCAGGGGCGCAAAGATACGCAGTATTTT	CASSPQGRKDTQYF	.	.	TRBV14	TRBJ2-3
TGTGCCAGCAGGGAGAACACGAGGAAGAACACTGAAGCTTTCTTT	CASRENTRKNTEAFF	once	.	TRBV28	TRBJ1-1
TGCGCCAGCAGCCCCGGACAGGGTAGTACCCATACGCAGTATTTT	CASSPGQGSTHTQYF	.	TRBD1	TRBV5-1	TRBJ2-3
TGCAGTGCTAGTCCCGGGACTAGCGGGGGACAAGAGACCCAGTACTTC	CSASPGTSGGQETQYF	.	TRBD2	TRBV20-1	TRBJ2-5
TGTGCCAGCAGTCGGCCGGGACAGGGGGCGGAGACCCAGTACTTC	CASSRPGQGAETQYF	.	TRBD1	TRBV28	TRBJ2-5
TGTGCCAGCAGTTATGGACTAGTTTCCCATGAGCAGTTCTTC	CASSYGLVSHEQFF	.	TRBD2	TRBV6-5	TRBJ2-1
TGTGCCAGCAGCCGGACAGGGAACGACGAGCAGTACTTC	CASSRTGNDEQYF	.	TRBD1	TRBV5-4	TRBJ2-7
TGTGCCAGCAGTTTAAGGGGGGGACAGGGGGCCTATGGCTACACCTTC	CASSLRGGQGAYGYTF	.	TRBD1	TRBV27	TRBJ1-2
TGTGCCAGCAGCTTGGCGGTGGGAGTTGCAACTAATGAAAAACTGTTTTTT	CASSLAVGVATNEKLFF	.	.	TRBV5-4	TRBJ1-4
TGTGCCAGCAGCTTGGCCTTTGGACAGAACACTGAAGCTTTCTTT	CASSLAFGQNTEAFF	.	.	TRBV5-8	TRBJ1-1
TGTGCCAGCAGCTTCGGGAACGAGCAGTACTTC	CASSFGNEQYF	.	.	TRBV13	TRBJ2-7
TGTGCCACCAAACCCGTACAGGGGGGTGAAAAACTGTTTTTT	CATKPVQGGEKLFF	once	TRBD1	TRBV6-1	TRBJ1-4
TGCGCCAGCAGCACCCAACTAGCTGCGGCGGGGACCCAGTACTTC	CASSTQLAAAGTQYF	.	.	TRBV5-1	TRBJ2-5
TGTGCCAGCAGTGCTAGGACAGGGGCAGATACGCAGTATTTT	CASSARTGADTQYF	.	TRBD1	TRBV25-1	TRBJ2-3